This entry features one T cell receptor (beta chain) sequence. No antigen is known for it. One junction end does not reproduce the germline sequence, and a read error may be involved. The data belong to a study of T cells in Graves' hyperthyroidism and ophthalmopathy. General study results and limits: Most thyroid clonotypes that were expanded above 0.001 also turned up in blood.

Authors of the study amplified TCR beta CDR3 regions from RNA transcripts. First-round RT-PCR of the TCR CDR3 relied on the HTBI primer set. TCRdb processed the multiplex PCR reads anew with MiXCR; each CDR3 protein has one entry. The sample consists of 450,000 to 600,000 distinct CDR3 sequences, 13% to 15% of them appearing once. The authors took PBMCs from 10 ml fresh peripheral blood. The V gene's germline CDR1 is DFQATT and CDR2 SNEGSKA (reference sequence). This CDR3 comprises 12 residues. The sequenced material came from blood. The chain joins TRBV20-1 to TRBJ1-5; no definite D call. This clonotype was sampled from a woman in her thirties or forties with Graves' hyperthyroidism. As DNA, the CDR3 is TGCAGTTCGGGCGTAAGCAATCAGCCCCAGCGTTTT. This codes for CSSGVSNQPQRF.